The 29 T cell receptor beta chains listed next were all sequenced from one sample in a study of molecular identifiers for immune sequencing clone quantification. A single record per CDR3 protein comes from TCRdb applying MiXCR to the PCR reads. The table has 85,000 to 100,000 distinct CDR3 sequences, 20% to 25% seen once. The sample consisted of naive CD8+ T cells from blood, with Jurkat cell RNA spiked in. Indicated subset: FACS-sorted CD8+CD4-CCR7+CD45RA+ naive T cells. The receptors originated from a human donor in good health. Some libraries in this study had Jurkat cell RNA spiked in.

In its sample, this clonotype was seen many times. The genes are TRBV6-2 or TRBV6-3 and TRBJ1-1; D is unresolved. This CDR3 has 15 residues. Germline-derived CDR1 and CDR2 are MNHEY and SVGEGT. Trimming shortened V by 7 bases and J by 6 bases, and 21 bases separated the two germline ends. CDR3 region: CASTHGRFYNPEAFF. In DNA, the CDR3 is TGTGCCAGCACCCACGGGAGGTTCTATAACCCTGAAGCTTTCTTT.

In its sample, this clonotype was seen many times. The chain uses TRBV12-3 or TRBV12-4 and TRBJ2-5; the match to TRBD1 covers 7 bases. This CDR3 contains 14 residues. With V trimmed by 7 bases and J by 2 bases, 7 bases remained unmatched. CDR3 protein: CASKNTGDQETQYF. DNA of the CDR3: TGTGCCAGCAAAAATACAGGGGATCAAGAGACCCAGTACTTC.

This chain uses TRBV20-1 with TRBJ2-3; D is unclear. The germline V and J ends were trimmed by 2 bases and 14 bases, with 14 bases remaining between them. The CDR3 totals 11 residues. CDR1 is DFQATT, CDR2 SNEGSKA, per germline (reference sequence). CDR3 sequence (DNA): TGCAGTGCTAGACGACACACGCTGGGGTATTTT. Translation gives CSARRHTLGYF.

CDR3 sequence reads: CASSPRTIRETQYF. The DNA of the CDR3 is TGTGCCAGCAGTCCCCGTACGATCCGAGAGACCCAGTACTTC. This chain uses TRBV28 with TRBJ2-5; D ambiguous. This CDR3 comprises 14 residues. Germline CDR1 is MDHEN and CDR2 is SYDVKM. V was clipped by 5 bases and J by 4 bases, with 14 bases between them.

This clonotype was seen only a few times. The chain has TRBV6-1 and TRBJ1-1; 10 nucleotides line up with TRBD1. This CDR3 is 15 amino acids long. The trim removed 1 base at V and 8 bases at J, leaving 7 bases unmatched. Germline loops: CDR1 MNHNS, CDR2 SASEGT. The CDR3 here is CASSEVPGQGYEAFF. The CDR3 nucleotides read TGTGCCAGCAGTGAAGTCCCGGGACAGGGGTACGAAGCTTTCTTT.

This clonotype was observed at least ten times. The V call is TRBV7-7, the J call TRBJ2-5; D gene unclear. The germline V and J ends were trimmed by 5 bases and 9 bases, with 25 bases remaining between them. This CDR3 is built from 16 residues. Germline loops: CDR1 SSHAT, CDR2 FNYEAQ (reference sequence). The CDR3 loop is CASSLPARPGARAQYF. The CDR3 DNA is TGTGCCAGCAGCCTCCCGGCACGACCAGGAGCTAGGGCCCAGTACTTC.

A note on this clonotype: A much larger clone differs by one base, so this may be a read error. The rearrangement links TRBV4-1 to TRBJ1-5, with TRBD1 matching over 8 bases. V lost 2 bases to trimming and J lost 6 bases; unmatched junction nucleotides: 12. The CDR3 consists of 17 residues. Germline V gene sequence: CDR1 MGHRA, CDR2 YSYEKL. For the CDR3, the DNA is TGCGCCAGCAGCCAACTGGGTGCAGGGGGCATGGGTCAGCCCCAGCATTTT. This sequence encodes CASSQLGAGGMGQPQHF.

This clonotype came up many times. V gene TRBV2 combines with J gene TRBJ1-6, with D possibly matching TRBD1 (5 bases). V lost 4 bases and J lost 3, with 10 bases in between. CDR1 and CDR2 (germline): SNHLY, FYNNEI. The CDR3 extends over 15 amino acids. The CDR3 region is CASSVGVSYNSPLHF. CDR3 sequence (DNA): TGTGCCAGCAGTGTGGGGGTTAGCTATAATTCACCCCTCCACTTT.

This clonotype was recorded many times. The rearrangement uses TRBV7-6 and TRBJ2-3; 10 bases agree with TRBD2. The CDR3 loop spans 19 amino acids. The V segment lost 1 base and the J segment 0 bases; nucleotides outside the gene matches: 10. From germline, CDR1 is SGHVS and CDR2 FNYEAQ. In DNA, the CDR3 is TGTGCCAGCAGCTTAGATCCCCCCCAACTAGCGGGGAGCACAGATACGCAGTATTTT. Protein product: CASSLDPPQLAGSTDTQYF.

The chain links TRBV27 to TRBJ2-1, with 8 bases aligning to TRBD2. The CDR3 loop spans 18 amino acids. Germline V gene data show CDR1 as MNHEY and CDR2 as SMNVEV (reference sequence). After removal of 5 bases from V and 6 bases from J, the junction contained 18 bases not matched to a gene. The CDR3 bases are TGTGCCAGCAGTCTTGTATCCGGGACTAGAAGGATGGGCAATGAGCAGTTCTTC. Translation: CASSLVSGTRRMGNEQFF.

The table lists this clonotype with many counts. This rearrangement joins TRBV27 to TRBJ2-7, with 9 bases lining up with TRBD2. The CDR3 covers 15 residues. Losses at the gene ends were 6 bases for V and 1 base for J; bases not matched to a gene: 7. In germline, CDR1 is MNHEY, CDR2 SMNVEV (reference sequence). In DNA form, the CDR3 reads TGTGCCAGCAGGCGGGGGACTAGCCCTTCCTACGAGCAGTACTTC. It is translated as CASRRGTSPSYEQYF.

This clonotype was found many times. V usage is TRBV7-9 and J usage is TRBJ2-2; D remains ambiguous. The CDR3 has 15 amino acids. V was clipped by 2 bases and J by 4 bases, with 11 bases between them. The germline CDR1 and CDR2 sequences are SEHNR and FQNEAQ (reference sequence). CDR3 bases: TGTGCCAGCAGCTTATTCGATGGTTTCACCGGGGAGCTGTTTTTT. Translation: CASSLFDGFTGELFF.

On this clonotype itself: This sequence may be a read error, since a much larger clone differs from it by one base. The chain carries TRBV6-6 and TRBJ2-1; 7 bases line up with TRBD2. The CDR3 totals 11 residues. Germline assignment: CDR1 MNHNY and CDR2 SVGAGI (reference sequence). CDR3 protein: CASRGGGEQSF. In DNA, the CDR3 is TGTGCCAGCAGGGGCGGGGGTGAGCAGTCCTTC.

The chain joins TRBV4-3 to TRBJ1-5; D is possibly TRBD1 (5 bases). The CDR3 loop spans 14 amino acids. Germline assignment: CDR1 LGHNA and CDR2 YSLEER. The V and J ends lost 4 bases and 11 bases respectively, with 18 bases between them. As DNA, the CDR3 is TGCGCCAGCAGCCCCTCTTTACAGGTGTTGGCCCAGCATTTT. Translated, it gives CASSPSLQVLAQHF.

This clonotype was counted ten times or more. The J gene is TRBJ2-7, the V gene TRBV28, with D unresolved. Germline-derived CDR1 and CDR2 are MDHEN and SYDVKM. The CDR3 is 15 residues long. Between the trimmed V and J ends, which lost 5 bases and 0 bases, there was a span of 14 bases. CDR3 region: CASSDGGGFSYEQYF. CDR3 sequence (DNA): TGTGCCAGCAGTGACGGTGGCGGCTTCTCCTACGAGCAGTACTTC.

This clonotype came up a few times. The J gene is TRBJ2-2, the V gene TRBV20-1, with D possibly being TRBD2 (6 bases). CDR1 and CDR2 from the germline V gene are DFQATT and SNEGSKA (reference sequence). Between the trimmed V and J ends, which lost 3 bases and 3 bases, there was a span of 11 bases. This CDR3 is built from 14 residues. CDR3 in DNA: TGCAGTGCTAGGCCTGGGAGGTACACCGGGGAGCTGTTTTTT. It encodes CSARPGRYTGELFF.

This chain links TRBV5-1 with TRBJ2-2; no definite D call. Trimming left V 0 bases short and J 9 bases short, with 15 bases between. Germline V CDR1 and CDR2: SGHRS, YFSETQ. The CDR3 spans 15 residues. The CDR3 bases are TGCGCCAGCAGCTTGGGGCAGACCTATCCGTGGGAGCTGTTTTTT. It encodes CASSLGQTYPWELFF.

The rearrangement joins TRBV6-6 to TRBJ2-2, with TRBD1 identical over 8 bases. Trimming took 6 bases from V and 6 from J; bases not matched to a gene: 3. Per the germline V gene, CDR1 is MNHNY and CDR2 is SVGAGI (reference sequence). CDR3 length: 13 residues. This CDR3 is CASRQGEAGELFF. The CDR3 nucleotides are TGTGCCAGCAGACAGGGGGAGGCCGGGGAGCTGTTTTTT.

With regard to this clonotype: Sequence at one end of the junction differs from germline and may be a read error. This chain uses TRBV6-2 or TRBV6-3 with TRBJ2-3; D is unresolved. Germline lookup yields CDR1 MNHEY and CDR2 SVGEGT. CDR3 length: 14 residues. In DNA, the CDR3 is TGTGCCCGCAATGCCCAGGAAAACCCGGATACCCAGTATTTT. Protein: CARNAQENPDTQYF.

This clonotype showed up many times. The V and J genes are TRBV2 and TRBJ2-1, with D possibly being TRBD1 (5 bases). This CDR3 is 18 amino acids long. Germline-derived CDR1 and CDR2 are SNHLY and FYNNEI. Trimming cost V 4 bases and J 6 bases, with 25 bases left between them. CDR3 bases: TGTGCCAGCAGTGGATCGATGGACACGACCTCCTCTAGCAATGAGCAGTTCTTC. Protein product: CASSGSMDTTSSSNEQFF.

This clonotype appeared a few times. The CDR3 DNA sequence: TGCGCCAGCAGCCAAGGCCGGGACTTCTACAATGAGCAGTTCTTC. Translated, it gives CASSQGRDFYNEQFF. The chain couples TRBV4-1 to TRBJ2-1, with a weak D call TRBD2 (6 bases). Per the germline V gene, CDR1 is MGHRA and CDR2 is YSYEKL. Between the trimmed V and J ends, which lost 1 base and 3 bases, there was a span of 10 bases. The CDR3 contains 15 residues.

A remark on this clonotype: The junction shows a germline mismatch at one end, possibly a read error. The CDR3 loop reads CASSFGAQEAQYF. CDR3 coding DNA: TGCGCCAGCAGTTTTGGAGCACAAGAGGCCCAGTACTTC. This sequence joins TRBV10-2 and TRBJ2-5; D not certain. Looked up from germline, CDR1 is WSHSY and CDR2 is SAAADI. CDR3 length: 13 amino acids.

This clonotype was observed many times. The V gene is TRBV4-3, the J gene TRBJ2-7; TRBD2 aligns across 11 bases. Germline CDR1 LGHNA, CDR2 YSLEER. V lost 3 bases and J lost 6; bases outside the gene matches: 10. This CDR3 is built from 16 residues. The CDR3 DNA reads TGCGCCAGCAGCCAGGATCTAGCGGGAGGTTTAGGCGAGCAGTACTTC. Its protein product is CASSQDLAGGLGEQYF.

As regards this clonotype: A read error may account for a junction end that differs from germline. The chain employs TRBV5-6 and TRBJ2-7; D is undetermined. The length of the CDR3 is 14 residues. Germline CDR1 SGHDT, CDR2 YYEEEE. CDR3 loop: CASSLVARLYEQYF. CDR3 bases: TGCGCCAGCAGCTTGGTGGCCAGGCTCTACGAGCAGTACTTC. The whole variable domain, filled in from reference TRBV5-6 and TRBJ2-7, reads DAGVTQSPTHLIKTRGQQVTLRCSPKSGHDTVSWYQQALGQGPQFIFQYYEEEERQRGNFPDRFSGHQFPNYSSELNVNALLLGDSALYLCASSLVARLYEQYFGPGTRLTVT.

This clonotype was counted at least ten times. The chain links TRBV4-1 to TRBJ2-5; no clear D gene. Looked up from germline, CDR1 is MGHRA and CDR2 is YSYEKL. This CDR3 comprises 14 residues. Trimming removed 0 bases from V and 1 base from J, with 6 bases in between. The CDR3: CASSQDPGQETQYF. CDR3 DNA sequence: TGCGCCAGCAGCCAAGATCCAGGCCAAGAGACCCAGTACTTC.

In this sample, this clonotype turned up many times. The gene calls are TRBV6-5 and TRBJ1-1; 8 bases are a match to TRBD1. This CDR3 is 14 amino acids long. The germline gives CDR1 MNHEY, CDR2 SVGAGI. J lost 6 bases, V lost 6 bases, and 9 bases had no gene match. The CDR3 reads CASSQQGVAAEAFF. DNA of the CDR3: TGTGCCAGCAGCCAACAGGGGGTAGCGGCTGAAGCTTTCTTT.

This clonotype was seen a few times. The CDR3 DNA sequence: TGTGCCAGCAGCCCCGGTCCCGGGACAGGGAAGGTCTTCGAGCAGTACTTC. Amino acid sequence: CASSPGPGTGKVFEQYF. The genes are TRBV7-9 and TRBJ2-7; TRBD1 matches 9 bases. V dropped 5 bases and J dropped 6; count of bases not matched to a gene: 17. The CDR3 has 17 amino acids. Germline lookup yields CDR1 SEHNR and CDR2 FQNEAQ (reference sequence).

With respect to this clonotype: This may be a read error: a much more frequent sequence differs by one nucleotide. The V gene is TRBV6-8, the J gene TRBJ1-1; no firm D call. Germline V gene data show CDR1 as MNHGY and CDR2 as SAAAGT. The CDR3 runs 14 residues. The CDR3 sequence is CASPYYGMNTDAFF. The CDR3 DNA follows: TGTGCCAGCCCCTATTACGGAATGAACACTGATGCTTTCTTT.

V is TRBV14 and J is TRBJ1-2, with D perhaps matching TRBD1 (5 bases). V dropped 2 bases and J dropped 2 bases, with 6 bases sitting between them. The CDR3 is 13 residues long. Germline lookup yields CDR1 SGHDN and CDR2 FVKESK. As DNA, the CDR3 is TGTGCCAGCAGCCAAACAGGCAACTATGGCTACACCTTC. The encoded protein is CASSQTGNYGYTF.